This paragraph covers one TCR beta chain sequence. The data stem from a study of blood T cell repertoires in COVID-19. The wider study: PBMCs, B-cell-depleted T cells, or T cells provided the cDNA or gDNA that made up the material.

The CDR3 has 14 residues. Germline V CDR1 and CDR2: ENHRY, SYGVKD. Trimming removed 2 bases from V and 4 bases from J, with 11 bases in between. Produced via immunoSEQ multiplex PCR; TCRdb's table is partial and in-frame only. The table shows 200,000 to 250,000 clones, with around nine tenths occurring only once. The receptor was isolated from a man aged 50 or older with COVID-19, enrolled during active disease. V gene TRBV10-3 combines with J gene TRBJ1-1; tentatively, D is TRBD1 (6 bases). Sample: peripheral blood. The CDR3 sequence is CAISEGQSFTEAFF. The CDR3 coding sequence is TGTGCCATCAGTGAGGGACAGTCGTTCACTGAAGCTTTCTTT.